The subject of this entry is one T cell receptor (beta chain). The repertoire was sequenced with immunoSEQ multiplex PCR; TCRdb's copy has only in-frame clones and lacks some. The sample records tens of thousands of clones, about 90% being singletons. These data come from a study of T cell changes during pregnancy in multiple sclerosis. This clonotype originated in a female donor with multiple sclerosis, enrolled in a pregnancy study. This specimen consisted of peripheral blood, obtained in the second trimester of pregnancy.

CDR3 region: CASSWPGTDNTEAFF. The CDR3 nucleotides read TGTGCCAGCAGCTGGCCCGGGACAGATAACACTGAAGCTTTCTTT. This chain joins TRBV7-9 and TRBJ1-1, with 7 nucleotides matching TRBD1. Germline V CDR1 and CDR2: SEHNR, FQNEAQ (reference sequence). The CDR3 loop spans 15 amino acids. V lost 4 bases and J lost 2; bases outside the gene matches: 7. Based on the CDR3 plus reference TRBV7-9 and TRBJ1-1, the full variable domain is DTGVSQNPRHKITKRGQNVTFRCDPISEHNRLYWYRQTLGQGPEFLTYFQNEAQLEKSRLLSDRFSAERPKGSFSTLEIQRTEQGDSAMYLCASSWPGTDNTEAFFGQGTRLTVV.